This is a list of T cell receptor beta chains from one sample in a study of CD4 T cells in relation to SARS-CoV-2 and coronaviruses. For these TCRs, the target antigens are not known. Data came from immunoSEQ multiplex PCR; TCRdb stores just in-frame clones and leaves some out. The sample shows approximately 41,000 clones, more than 60% of them seen only once. Sequenced material: memory CD4+ T cells from PBMCs, cultured in vitro. All receptors come from an adult with COVID-19. The conserved cysteine and the conserved F or W are not part of the CDR3 here.

j_call cdr3_length v_call cdr3_aa
TRBJ2-7 16 TRBV2 ASSAQVGSSVLAYEQY
TRBJ2-1 14 TRBV24-1 ATSDTRSIPYNEQF
TRBJ2-7 12 TRBV2 ATSRRTNSYEQY
TRBJ2-3 13 TRBV7-3 ASSSGLAGTDTQY
TRBJ2-7 12 TRBV19 ASSIKSQGYEQY
TRBJ2-2 13 TRBV4-1 ASSQDGVPGGELF
TRBJ1-1 12 TRBV18 ASSDGTGGPEAF
TRBJ2-7 15 TRBV6-2/TRBV6-3 ASSPRLQSPRAYEQY
TRBJ1-5 13 TRBV7-9 ASSSPAGGNQPQH
TRBJ1-5 10 TRBV24-1 ATQGGNQPQH
TRBJ2-1 11 TRBV29-1 SVEREGRNEQF
TRBJ1-6 13 TRBV28 ASKDRSSYNSPLH
TRBJ2-5 12 TRBV28 ASSSPDRAETQY
TRBJ2-3 10 TRBV5-4 ASSLSTDTQY
TRBJ2-3 12 TRBV2 ASSDGRGTDTQY
TRBJ2-7 13 TRBV6-2/TRBV6-3 ASSGRGTGNFEQY
TRBJ2-1 10 TRBV24-1 ATSDFGSPQF
TRBJ2-5 9 TRBV20-1 SARGEETQY
TRBJ2-1 15 TRBV7-3 ASSRQGGKIGNNEQF
TRBJ1-5 15 TRBV5-1 ASSLVPRGVSFFPQH
TRBJ2-7 9 TRBV29-1 SVALSYEQY
TRBJ2-1 12 TRBV11-3 ASSSREGYNEQF
TRBJ2-3 12 TRBV11-3 ASSLVSPPDTQY
TRBJ2-7 13 TRBV18 ASSPGQGTAREQY
TRBJ2-2 15 TRBV5-5 ASSLDIETSITGELF
TRBJ2-1 12 TRBV6-4 ASSGTSGSNEQF
TRBJ1-3 10 TRBV3-1/TRBV3-2 ASSEGPNTIY
TRBJ1-4 13 TRBV2 ASSEGTGGEEKLF
TRBJ2-7 9 TRBV28 ASSTGYEQY
TRBJ2-5 14 TRBV11-2 ASSLVTAALGETQY
TRBJ1-5 17 TRBV4-1 ASSQGFSRGSNNNQPQH
TRBJ2-2 13 TRBV5-1 ASSQGPQNTGELF
TRBJ2-7 12 TRBV18 ASSSSFKEGEQY
TRBJ2-5 12 TRBV2 ASSETSPQETQY
TRBJ2-2 13 TRBV4-1 ASSPGGARTGELF
TRBJ1-6 12 TRBV9 ASSPRTGGSPLH
TRBJ2-5 13 TRBV4-1 ASSQEARGLETQY
TRBJ2-6 12 TRBV5-1 ASRRAIGANVLT
TRBJ2-5 13 TRBV4-2 ASSQEQGGGETQY
TRBJ1-1 11 TRBV7-8 ASSLTGGTEAF